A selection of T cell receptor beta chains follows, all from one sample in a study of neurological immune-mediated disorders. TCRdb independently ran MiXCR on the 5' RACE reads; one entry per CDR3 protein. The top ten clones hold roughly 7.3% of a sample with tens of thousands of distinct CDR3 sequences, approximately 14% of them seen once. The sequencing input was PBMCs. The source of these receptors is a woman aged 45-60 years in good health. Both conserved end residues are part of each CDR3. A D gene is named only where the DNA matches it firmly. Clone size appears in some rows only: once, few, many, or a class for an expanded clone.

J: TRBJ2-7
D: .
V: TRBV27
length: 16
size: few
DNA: TGTGCCAGCAGTCCGCTGGGAGCCAGGGACCCCAACGAGCAGTACTTC
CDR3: CASSPLGARDPNEQYF

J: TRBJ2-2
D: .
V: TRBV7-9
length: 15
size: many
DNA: TGTGCCAGCAGCACCCGTAGCAGATCCACCGGGGAGCTGTTTTTT
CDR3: CASSTRSRSTGELFF

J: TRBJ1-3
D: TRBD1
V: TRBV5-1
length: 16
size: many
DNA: TGCGCCAGCAGCTCCAGCTTGACAGGGAGGGGAAACACCATATATTTT
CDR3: CASSSSLTGRGNTIYF

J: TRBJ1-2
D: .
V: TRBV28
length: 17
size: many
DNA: TGTGCCAGCAGTTTACTCCGACTAGACAAGACTAACTATGGCTACACCTTC
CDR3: CASSLLRLDKTNYGYTF

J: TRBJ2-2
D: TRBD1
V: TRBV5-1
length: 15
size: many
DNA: TGCGCCAGCAGCTCCGGGACAGCGAACACCGGGGAGCTGTTTTTT
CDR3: CASSSGTANTGELFF

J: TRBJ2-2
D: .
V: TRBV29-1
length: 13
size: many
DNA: TGCAGCCACCGGGCCACCATAACCGGGGAGCTGTTTTTT
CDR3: CSHRATITGELFF

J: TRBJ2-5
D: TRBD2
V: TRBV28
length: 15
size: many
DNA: TGTGCCAGCAGCTCTGCAGCGGGAGCCCAAGAGACCCAGTACTTC
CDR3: CASSSAAGAQETQYF

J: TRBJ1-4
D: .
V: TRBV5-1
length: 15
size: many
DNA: TGCGCCAGCAGCTTCGTGGGACAAGGTAATGAAAAACTGTTTTTT
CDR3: CASSFVGQGNEKLFF

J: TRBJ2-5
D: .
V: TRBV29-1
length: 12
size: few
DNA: TGCAGCTCCGGGGAAGGAGGAGAGACCCAGTACTTC
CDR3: CSSGEGGETQYF

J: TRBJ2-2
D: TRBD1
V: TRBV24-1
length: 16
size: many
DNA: TGTGCCACCAGTGACCGGACAGGGCGGAACACCGGGGAGCTGTTTTTT
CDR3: CATSDRTGRNTGELFF

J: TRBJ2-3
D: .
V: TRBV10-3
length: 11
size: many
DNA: TGTGCCATCAGTTTGGGGGATACGCAGTATTTT
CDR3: CAISLGDTQYF

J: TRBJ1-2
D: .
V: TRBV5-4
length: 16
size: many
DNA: TGTGCCAGCAGCTCCCGAGGTAGGGGGGACGTGCGGAGCTACACCTTC
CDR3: CASSSRGRGDVRSYTF

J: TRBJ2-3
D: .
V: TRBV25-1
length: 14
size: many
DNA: TGTGCCAGCAGTGAATCGGCCCGCACAGATACGCAGTATTTT
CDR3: CASSESARTDTQYF

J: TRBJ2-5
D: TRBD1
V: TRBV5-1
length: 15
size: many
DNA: TGCGCCAGCAGCTTGGTTGGGACAGGGGAAGAGACCCAGTACTTC
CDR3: CASSLVGTGEETQYF

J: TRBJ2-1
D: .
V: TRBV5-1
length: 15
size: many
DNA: TGCGCCACCAAACTCGAACCGAACTCCTACAATGAGCAGTTCTTC
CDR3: CATKLEPNSYNEQFF

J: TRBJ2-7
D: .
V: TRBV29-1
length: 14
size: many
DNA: TGCAGCGTTGAAGATCCAGGCAGCTCCTACGAGCAGTACTTC
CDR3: CSVEDPGSSYEQYF

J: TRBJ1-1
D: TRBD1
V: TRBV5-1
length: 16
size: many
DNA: TGCGCCAGCAAGGTCCAGGCGACAGGGGAGTACACTGAAGCTTTCTTT
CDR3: CASKVQATGEYTEAFF

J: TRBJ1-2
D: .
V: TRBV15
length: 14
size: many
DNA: TGTGCCACCAGCAGAATCGGACAGCCTTATGGCTACACCTTC
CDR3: CATSRIGQPYGYTF

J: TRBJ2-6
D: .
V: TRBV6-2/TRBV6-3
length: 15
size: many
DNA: TGTGCCAGCCACGGCCCAGGGCTGGGGGCCAACGTCCTGACTTTC
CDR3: CASHGPGLGANVLTF

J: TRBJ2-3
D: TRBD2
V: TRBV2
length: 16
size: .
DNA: TGTGCCAGCAGTTGGTACACCCCACGGGGGGGAGATACGCAGTATTTT
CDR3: CASSWYTPRGGDTQYF

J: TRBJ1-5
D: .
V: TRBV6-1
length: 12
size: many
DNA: TGTGCCAGCAGGCGAAGCAATCAGCCCCAGCATTTT
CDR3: CASRRSNQPQHF

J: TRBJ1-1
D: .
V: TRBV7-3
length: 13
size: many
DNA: TGTGCCAGCAGCTATGGGGGGCAGCGTGAAGCTTTCTTT
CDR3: CASSYGGQREAFF

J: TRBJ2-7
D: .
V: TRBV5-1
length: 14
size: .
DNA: TGCGCCAGCAGCTCCGGGACTCCAATCTACGAGCAGTACTTC
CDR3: CASSSGTPIYEQYF

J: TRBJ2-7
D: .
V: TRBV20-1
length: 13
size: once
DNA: TGCAGTGCTAATGCACCCGAAACCTACGAGCAGTACTTC
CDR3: CSANAPETYEQYF

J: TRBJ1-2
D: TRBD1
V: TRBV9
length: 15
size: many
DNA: TGTGCCAGCAGCGTGACGGGACAGGGGACCTATGGCTACACCTTC
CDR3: CASSVTGQGTYGYTF

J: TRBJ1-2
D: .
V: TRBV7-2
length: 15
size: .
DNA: TGTGCCATCAGCTTAGGGGTGGAAACCTACTATGGCTACACCTTC
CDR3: CAISLGVETYYGYTF

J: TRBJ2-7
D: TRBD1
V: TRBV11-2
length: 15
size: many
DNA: TGTGCCAGCAGCTTAGCCAGGGGGCAGACCTACGAGCAGTACTTC
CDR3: CASSLARGQTYEQYF

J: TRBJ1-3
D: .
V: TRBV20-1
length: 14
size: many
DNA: TGCAGTGCCACGGACAGCCACTCTGGAAACACCATATATTTT
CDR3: CSATDSHSGNTIYF

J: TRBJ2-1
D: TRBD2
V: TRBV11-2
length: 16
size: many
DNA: TGTGCCAGCAGCCCGGGTAGCGGGAGGGGCTACAATGAGCAGTTCTTC
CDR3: CASSPGSGRGYNEQFF

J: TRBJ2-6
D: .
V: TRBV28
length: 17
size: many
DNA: TGTGCCAGCAGCTCCGGGTCGCTGAGCTCTGGGGCCAACGTCCTGACTTTC
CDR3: CASSSGSLSSGANVLTF

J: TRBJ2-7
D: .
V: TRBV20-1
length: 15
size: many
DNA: TGCAGTGCGCCGGGGGAAATGGGGGATTCGGGAGAGCAGTACTTC
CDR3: CSAPGEMGDSGEQYF

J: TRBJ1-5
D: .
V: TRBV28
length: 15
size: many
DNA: TGTGCCAGCAGTTTAAGAACAGGGTACAATCAGCCCCAGCATTTT
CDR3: CASSLRTGYNQPQHF

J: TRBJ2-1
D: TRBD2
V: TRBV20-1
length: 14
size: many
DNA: TGCAGTGCTACACTAGCGGGAAGGAACAATGAGCAGTTCTTC
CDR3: CSATLAGRNNEQFF

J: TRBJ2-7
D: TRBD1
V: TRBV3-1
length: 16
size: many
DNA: TGTGCCAGCAGCCAAACACCCGGGACAGGACTCTACGAGCAGTACTTC
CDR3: CASSQTPGTGLYEQYF

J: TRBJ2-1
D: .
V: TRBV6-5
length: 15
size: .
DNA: TGTGCCAGCAGGACGTGGGGGTTCGGGAACAATGAGCAGTTCTTC
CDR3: CASRTWGFGNNEQFF

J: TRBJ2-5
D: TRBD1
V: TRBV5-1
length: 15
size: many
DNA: TGCGCCAGCAGCTTGGGGGGGACAGGCAAAGAGACCCAGTACTTC
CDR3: CASSLGGTGKETQYF

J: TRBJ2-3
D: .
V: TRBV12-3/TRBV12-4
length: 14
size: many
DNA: TGTGCCAGCAGTTTAGATCCGGAGCCAGATACGCAGTATTTT
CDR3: CASSLDPEPDTQYF

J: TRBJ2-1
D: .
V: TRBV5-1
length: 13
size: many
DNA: TGCGCCAGCAGCTTGGGTATCGGCAATGAGCAGTTCTTC
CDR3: CASSLGIGNEQFF

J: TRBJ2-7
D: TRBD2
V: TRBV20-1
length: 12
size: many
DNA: TGCAGTGCGGCGACTAGCACCTACGAGCAGTACTTC
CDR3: CSAATSTYEQYF

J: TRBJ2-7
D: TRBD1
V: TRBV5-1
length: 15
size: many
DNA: TGCGCCAGCAGCTTGGTTCGGGACAGGGACGGCGAGCAGTACTTC
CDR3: CASSLVRDRDGEQYF

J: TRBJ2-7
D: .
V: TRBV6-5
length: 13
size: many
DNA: TGTGCCAGCAGTTACGGGAACGCGTACGAGCAGTACTTC
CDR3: CASSYGNAYEQYF

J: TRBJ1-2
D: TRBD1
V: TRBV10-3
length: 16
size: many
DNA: TGTGCCATCAGTGAACCCCCGGGACAGGGAAACTATGGCTACACCTTC
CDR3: CAISEPPGQGNYGYTF

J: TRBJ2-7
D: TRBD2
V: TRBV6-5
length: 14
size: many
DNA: TGTGCCAGCAGCCCCCGGACTAGCGGCTACGAGCAGTACTTC
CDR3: CASSPRTSGYEQYF

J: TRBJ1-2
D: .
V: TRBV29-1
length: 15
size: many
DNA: TGCAGCGTTGAGGAAACGGGACCCAAAGGAAGGGGCTACACCTTC
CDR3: CSVEETGPKGRGYTF

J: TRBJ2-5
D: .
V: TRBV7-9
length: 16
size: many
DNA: TGTGCCAGCAGCTTTTCGGCCGACAGGAAAGGAGAGACCCAGTACTTC
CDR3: CASSFSADRKGETQYF

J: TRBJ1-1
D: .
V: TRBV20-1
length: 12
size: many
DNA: TGCAGTGCTACGGAGATGAACACTGAAGCTTTCTTT
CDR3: CSATEMNTEAFF

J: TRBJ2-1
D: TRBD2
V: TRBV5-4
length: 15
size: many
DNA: TGTGCCAGCAGCTTGAAACTAGCGGGGGTGGGTGAGCAGTTCTTC
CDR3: CASSLKLAGVGEQFF

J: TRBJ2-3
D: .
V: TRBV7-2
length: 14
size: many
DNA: TGTGCCAGCGGAGCCTTCTCCGGCACAGATACGCAGTATTTT
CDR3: CASGAFSGTDTQYF

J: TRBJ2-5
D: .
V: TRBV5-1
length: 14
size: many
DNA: TGCGCCAGCAGACCCGAAAACGTTCAAGAGACCCAGTACTTC
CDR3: CASRPENVQETQYF

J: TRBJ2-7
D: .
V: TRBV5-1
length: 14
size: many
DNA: TGCGCCAGCAGCCCGCGGACAGCCTCCTACGAGCAGTACTTC
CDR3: CASSPRTASYEQYF

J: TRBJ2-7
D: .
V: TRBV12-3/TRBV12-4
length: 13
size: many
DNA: TGTGCCAGCAGTCGGGGGAGGACCTACGAGCAGTACTTC
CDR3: CASSRGRTYEQYF

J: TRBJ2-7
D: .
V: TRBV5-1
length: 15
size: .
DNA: TGCGCCAGCAGCTTGGTTGGAGGGGGCGCCTCCGAGCAGTACTTC
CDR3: CASSLVGGGASEQYF

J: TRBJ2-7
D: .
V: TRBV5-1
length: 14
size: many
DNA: TGCGCCAGCAGCTTGGACGGGAGAACGCACGAGCAGTACTTC
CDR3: CASSLDGRTHEQYF

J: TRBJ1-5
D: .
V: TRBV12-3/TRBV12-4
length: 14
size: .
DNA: TGTGCCGGCCAAAGGACGGATAGCAATCAGCCCCAGCATTTT
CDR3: CAGQRTDSNQPQHF

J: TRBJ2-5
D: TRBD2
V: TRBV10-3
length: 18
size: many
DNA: TGTGCCATCGGCCGGGACACGGGACTAGCGGGAGGTTTAGAGACCCAGTACTTC
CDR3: CAIGRDTGLAGGLETQYF

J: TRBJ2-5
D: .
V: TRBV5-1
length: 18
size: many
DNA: TGCGCCAGCACGATAATTTCCCCGGGTCCAGCTCAAACAGAGACCCAGTACTTC
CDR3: CASTIISPGPAQTETQYF

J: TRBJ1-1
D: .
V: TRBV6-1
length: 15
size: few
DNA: TGTGCCAGCATCATGGAATGGGGGGCGGTCACTGAAGCTTTCTTT
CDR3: CASIMEWGAVTEAFF

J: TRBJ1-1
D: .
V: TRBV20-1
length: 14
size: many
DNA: TGCAGTGCTAGAGATCGAACAGGCAACACTGAAGCTTTCTTT
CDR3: CSARDRTGNTEAFF

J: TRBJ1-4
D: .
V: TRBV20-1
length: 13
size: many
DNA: TGCAGTGCTAGACCTCGACAGAAGGAAAAACTGTTTTTT
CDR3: CSARPRQKEKLFF